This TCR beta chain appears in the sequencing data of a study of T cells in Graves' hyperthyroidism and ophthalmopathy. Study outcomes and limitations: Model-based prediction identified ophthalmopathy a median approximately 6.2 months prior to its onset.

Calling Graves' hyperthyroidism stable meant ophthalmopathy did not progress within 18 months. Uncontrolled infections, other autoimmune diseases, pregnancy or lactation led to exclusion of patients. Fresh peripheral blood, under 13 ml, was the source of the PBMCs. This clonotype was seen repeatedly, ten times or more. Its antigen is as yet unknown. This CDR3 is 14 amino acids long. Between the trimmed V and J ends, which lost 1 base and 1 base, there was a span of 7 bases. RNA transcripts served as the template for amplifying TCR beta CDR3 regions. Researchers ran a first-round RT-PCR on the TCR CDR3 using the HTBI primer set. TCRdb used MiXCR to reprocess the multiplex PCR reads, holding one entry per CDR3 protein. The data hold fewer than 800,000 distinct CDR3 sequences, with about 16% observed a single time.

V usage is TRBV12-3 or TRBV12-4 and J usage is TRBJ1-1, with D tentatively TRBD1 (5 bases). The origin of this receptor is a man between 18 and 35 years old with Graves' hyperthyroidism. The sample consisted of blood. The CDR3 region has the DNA TGTGCCAGCAGTTTAGGGGGCGCGAACACTGAAGCTTTCTTT. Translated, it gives CASSLGGANTEAFF.